A single sample gave rise to the 29 T cell receptor beta chains below, sequenced in a study of cytomegalovirus exposure and HLA in healthy donors (dated by TCRdb to the late 2010s). Library generation was performed with the immunoSEQ multiplex PCR assay. For the multiplex PCR, a mixture combining 60 forward primers for TCR Vbeta segments and 13 reverse primers for TCR Jbeta segments was used. TCRdb limited this immuneACCESS table to in-frame rearrangements with V and J called. A share of clones is missing; checked studies link under half to unresolved V genes, and the rest is unexplained. This sample lists around 130,000 clones; around 77% were detected once. The ten largest clones capture around 1.2% of the sample. Material: PBMCs. All receptors derive from a man aged 45-60 years in good health and CMV-seronegative.

In this sample, this clone turned up a few times. CDR3: CASSAAVGGYEQYF. CDR3 sequence (DNA): TGTGCCAGCAGCGCGGCCGTGGGGGGTTACGAGCAGTACTTC. The rearrangement links TRBV9 to TRBJ2-7; maybe TRBD2 (6 bases). Trimming shortened V by 3 bases and J by 4 bases, and 14 bases separated the two germline ends. Germline CDR1 is SGDLS and CDR2 is YYNGEE. There are 14 residues in the CDR3. Complete variable domain (other parts from reference TRBV9 and TRBJ2-7): DSGVTQTPKHLITATGQRVTLRCSPRSGDLSVYWYQQSLDQGLQFLIQYYNGEERAKGNILERFSAQQFPDLHSELNLSSLELGDSALYFCASSAAVGGYEQYFGPGTRLTVT.

The chain joins TRBV11-2 to TRBJ2-4, with 8 bases aligning to TRBD1. The junction had 9 bases not matched to a gene; V was cut back by 5 bases and J by 9 bases. CDR3 length: 14 amino acids. In germline, CDR1 is SGHAT, CDR2 FQNNGV. As DNA, the CDR3 is TGTGCCAGCAGCACTCGGACAGGGATTCCCATTCAGTACTTC. The encoded protein is CASSTRTGIPIQYF.

The table lists this clone with a few counts. This chain uses TRBV6-6 with TRBJ2-4; perhaps TRBD2 as D (6 bases). Germline CDR1 MNHNY, CDR2 SVGAGI (reference sequence). The V end was cut by 4 bases, the J end by 7 bases, with 8 bases between. This CDR3 is built from 12 residues. CDR3 loop: CASSSGGNIQYF. The CDR3 DNA follows: TGTGCCAGCAGTTCTGGGGGGAACATTCAGTACTTC.

The chain couples TRBV28 to TRBJ2-1, with 14 bases fitting TRBD2. Germline V lookup: CDR1 MDHEN, CDR2 SYDVKM. The CDR3 extends over 17 amino acids. V was clipped by 7 bases and J by 2 bases; unmatched bases: 7. DNA for the CDR3: TGTGCCAGCATGGGGACTAGCGGGAGTACGCCCTACAATGAGCAGTTCTTC. Translation: CASMGTSGSTPYNEQFF.

The chain is built from TRBV7-2 and TRBJ1-1; no definite D call. From germline, CDR1 is SGHTA and CDR2 FQGNSA. V was cut by 1 base and J by 3 bases, with 9 bases left in between. This CDR3 has 14 residues. CDR3 DNA sequence: TGTGCCAGCAGCTTAGACCCAGGATACACTGAAGCTTTCTTT. It specifies CASSLDPGYTEAFF.

The rearrangement joins TRBV10-3 to TRBJ2-7, with D maybe TRBD2 (6 bases). Germline V gene data show CDR1 as ENHRY and CDR2 as SYGVKD. The CDR3 loop spans 12 amino acids. V shed 2 bases and J shed 4 bases, with 6 bases lying between them. The CDR3 spells CAISEGGYEQYF. The CDR3 DNA sequence: TGTGCCATCAGTGAGGGAGGGTACGAGCAGTACTTC.

This clone was observed once. The chain carries TRBV28 and TRBJ1-5; D is perhaps TRBD1 (5 bases). The CDR3 is 15 residues long. Trimming shortened V by 6 bases and J by 0 bases, and 12 bases separated the two germline ends. Germline CDR1 and CDR2: MDHEN and SYDVKM. In DNA, the CDR3 is TGTGCCAGCAGCGGGACGGGGGTTAGCAATCAGCCCCAGCATTTT. As protein: CASSGTGVSNQPQHF.

The chain carries TRBV7-2 and TRBJ2-7; TRBD2 aligns across 14 bases. This CDR3 region has 19 residues. Germline CDR1 and CDR2: SGHTA and FQGNSA. The trim removed 1 base at V and 0 bases at J, leaving 8 bases unmatched. The CDR3 bases are TGTGCCAGCAGCTTAGGAGGGGGACTAGCGGGAGTCAGCTCCTACGAGCAGTACTTC. As protein: CASSLGGGLAGVSSYEQYF.

This chain connects TRBV5-4 to TRBJ2-3, with 11 bases aligning to TRBD2. CDR1 is SGHNT, CDR2 YYREEE, per germline (reference sequence). With 5 bases clipped from V and 4 bases from J, the junction kept 12 bases outside the gene matches. This CDR3 region has 17 residues. CDR3 coding DNA: TGTGCCAGCAGGGAGGGTTTTAGCGGGAGGGGTGCAGATACGCAGTATTTT. Protein product: CASREGFSGRGADTQYF.

This clone has more than one count but fewer than ten. This rearrangement joins TRBV7-8 to TRBJ2-3, with TRBD2 as a possible D gene (7 bases). The length of the CDR3 is 15 residues. The V and J ends lost 2 bases and 2 bases respectively, with 11 bases between them. CDR1 SGHVS and CDR2 FQNEAQ come from the germline V gene. The CDR3 here is CASSLKGDYTDTQYF. Written as DNA, the CDR3 is TGTGCCAGCAGCTTAAAGGGGGACTACACAGATACGCAGTATTTT.

The chain is built from TRBV6-5 and TRBJ2-7, with D perhaps matching TRBD1 (6 bases). The germline CDR1 and CDR2 sequences are MNHEY and SVGAGI. V was shortened by 0 bases and J by 2 bases, with 8 bases between the two germline ends. The CDR3 runs 14 residues. The CDR3 DNA reads as TGTGCCAGCAGTTACTCTAGGGACACCTACGAGCAGTACTTC. Amino acids: CASSYSRDTYEQYF.

The chain joins TRBV28 to TRBJ2-3, with D perhaps matching TRBD2 (6 bases). V gave up 6 bases and J gave up 5 bases, with 18 bases separating them. The CDR3 is made up of 15 amino acids. The germline gives CDR1 MDHEN, CDR2 SYDVKM. CDR3 region: CASSRAGRDGDTQYF. DNA of the CDR3: TGTGCCAGCAGCCGGGCTGGGCGGGACGGAGATACGCAGTATTTT.

CDR3 DNA: TGTGCCAGCACTCCGGGTGATAAGAGGGAGCTGTTTTTT. This sequence encodes CASTPGDKRELFF. This rearrangement joins TRBV28 to TRBJ2-2; unclear D gene. V shed 7 bases and J shed 9 bases, with 15 bases lying between them. Germline CDR1 reads MDHEN; CDR2 reads SYDVKM. The CDR3 spans 13 residues.

J is TRBJ1-5 and V is TRBV5-8; the D gene is possibly TRBD1 (5 bases). The CDR3 runs to 13 residues. The V gene's germline CDR1 is SGHTS and CDR2 YDEGEE. V shed 5 bases and J shed 0 bases, with 6 bases lying between them. For the CDR3, the DNA is TGTGCCAGCAGGGACATTAGCAATCAGCCCCAGCATTTT. Translating gives CASRDISNQPQHF.

This chain joins TRBV10-1 and TRBJ2-7; D is uncertain. V was clipped by 1 base and J by 2 bases, with 9 bases between them. CDR3 size: 14 residues. Germline V lookup: CDR1 WNHNN, CDR2 SYGVQD (reference sequence). The DNA of the CDR3 is TGCGCCAGCAGTGAGTTTGGCAGAACCTACGAGCAGTACTTC. It encodes CASSEFGRTYEQYF.

This clone showed up just once. The V call is TRBV27, the J call TRBJ2-1; 14 bases fit TRBD2. V was clipped by 0 bases and J by 8 bases; unmatched bases: 6. The germline CDR1 and CDR2 sequences are MNHEY and SMNVEV (reference sequence). The CDR3 extends over 17 amino acids. DNA of the CDR3: TGTGCCAGCAGTTTATCGGGGGGACTAGCGGGAGCAGATGAGCAGTTCTTC. Its protein is CASSLSGGLAGADEQFF.

Only a few counts were recorded for this clone. The genes are TRBV6-6 and TRBJ1-3, with D maybe TRBD1 (5 bases). CDR3 length: 15 residues. V dropped 7 bases and J dropped 3 bases, with 16 bases sitting between them. Germline assignment: CDR1 MNHNY and CDR2 SVGAGI (reference sequence). DNA for the CDR3: TGTGCCAGCACGCGGGGGAGCGTTGTTGGAAACACCATATATTTT. It codes for CASTRGSVVGNTIYF.

The CDR3 sequence is CASSLWPPYQETQYF. The CDR3 DNA follows: TGTGCCAGCAGCTTATGGCCCCCGTACCAAGAGACCCAGTACTTC. The chain carries TRBV7-2 and TRBJ2-5; D is unclear. Germline V lookup: CDR1 SGHTA, CDR2 FQGNSA. The CDR3 runs to 15 residues. V was pared by 2 bases and J by 0 bases, with 10 bases between. Full variable domain (rest looked up from reference TRBV7-2 and TRBJ2-5): GAGVSQSPSNKVTEKGKDVELRCDPISGHTALYWYRQSLGQGLEFLIYFQGNSAPDKSGLPSDRFSAERTGGSVSTLTIQRTQQEDSAVYLCASSLWPPYQETQYFGPGTRLLVL.

The genes are TRBV10-3 and TRBJ1-1, with D unclear. CDR3 length: 16 residues. CDR1 is ENHRY and CDR2 is SYGVKD in the germline V gene. Trimming shortened V by 0 bases and J by 2 bases, and 13 bases separated the two germline ends. The CDR3 DNA reads TGTGCCATCAGTGAGTCGAACTTTGCAAGAAACACTGAAGCTTTCTTT. Translated: CAISESNFARNTEAFF.

The gene calls are TRBV6-5 and TRBJ2-2; D possibly corresponds to TRBD1 (6 bases). Germline V gives CDR1 MNHEY, CDR2 SVGAGI. This CDR3 has 14 residues. The V end lost 5 bases, the J end lost 5 bases, and 12 bases lay between the germline ends. The CDR3 DNA follows: TGTGCCAGCAGTGGGGACAAATATACCGGGGAGCTGTTTTTT. Translating it yields CASSGDKYTGELFF.

The table lists this clone with a few counts. The chain joins TRBV4-1 to TRBJ2-5, with TRBD2 as a possible D gene (6 bases). With 1 base removed from V and 3 bases from J, the gap between germline ends came to 18 bases. The germline V gene has CDR1 MGHRA and CDR2 YSYEKL. The CDR3 consists of 17 residues. The CDR3 sequence is CASSQGGKGPGEETQYF. CDR3 nucleotide sequence: TGCGCCAGCAGCCAAGGGGGGAAGGGTCCGGGGGAAGAGACCCAGTACTTC.

The rearrangement uses TRBV7-9 and TRBJ1-4; D is possibly TRBD1 (6 bases). This CDR3 region has 15 residues. V lost 5 bases and J 0 bases, leaving 10 bases between the germline ends. CDR1 SEHNR and CDR2 FQNEAQ come from the germline V gene (reference sequence). This CDR3 reads CASSRRQATNEKLFF. CDR3 nucleotides: TGTGCCAGCAGCAGAAGACAGGCAACTAATGAAAAACTGTTTTTT. The full variable domain, completed using reference TRBV7-9 and TRBJ1-4, is DTGVSQNPRHKITKRGQNVTFRCDPISEHNRLYWYRQTLGQGPEFLTYFQNEAQLEKSRLLSDRFSAERPKGSFSTLEIQRTEQGDSAMYLCASSRRQATNEKLFFGSGTQLSVL.

This chain joins TRBV5-1 and TRBJ2-2; D gene unclear. Germline V gene data show CDR1 as SGHRS and CDR2 as YFSETQ. The CDR3 is 14 amino acids. V lost 4 bases and J 4 bases, leaving 11 bases between the germline ends. This CDR3 is CASSGQETTGELFF. The CDR3 DNA sequence: TGCGCCAGCAGCGGGCAGGAAACCACCGGGGAGCTGTTTTTT.

In the case of this clone: A read error may account for a junction end that differs from germline. This chain links TRBV7-7 with TRBJ2-1; 10 bases map to TRBD2. CDR1 is SSHAT, CDR2 FNYEAQ, per germline (reference sequence). The CDR3 totals 15 residues. In DNA form, the CDR3 reads TGTGCTAGCAGCCCAGGGACTAGCGACTTCCATGAGCAGTTCTTC. Translation: CASSPGTSDFHEQFF.

The chain carries TRBV9 and TRBJ2-1; D might be TRBD1 (6 bases). Germline loops: CDR1 SGDLS, CDR2 YYNGEE. The V and J ends lost 5 bases and 9 bases respectively, with 15 bases between them. The CDR3 has 13 amino acids. CDR3: CASSVTGSGEQFF. DNA of the CDR3: TGTGCCAGCAGTGTAACAGGGTCGGGTGAGCAGTTCTTC.

The chain is built from TRBV10-3 and TRBJ2-7, with D unclear. The germline gives CDR1 ENHRY, CDR2 SYGVKD. The V and J ends lost 2 bases and 3 bases respectively, with 5 bases between them. The CDR3 is 12 residues long. Written as DNA, the CDR3 is TGTGCCATCAGTGAGGCTAGCTACGAGCAGTACTTC. Amino acid sequence: CAISEASYEQYF.

In DNA form, the CDR3 reads TGTGCCATCAGCGGGACAGGGGGTAGCACAGATACGCAGTATTTT. Translated, it gives CAISGTGGSTDTQYF. The chain joins TRBV10-3 to TRBJ2-3; TRBD1 matches at 11 bases. V was clipped by 6 bases and J by 0 bases; unmatched bases: 2. Per the germline V gene, CDR1 is ENHRY and CDR2 is SYGVKD. The CDR3 is 15 amino acids.

The chain employs TRBV28 and TRBJ2-7, with D uncertain. The germline CDR1 and CDR2 sequences are MDHEN and SYDVKM. The ends were cut back, 9 bases at V and 2 bases at J, with 11 bases in the middle. The CDR3 sequence is 12 residues long. CDR3 loop: CASTSEPYEQYF. CDR3 coding DNA: TGTGCCAGTACCTCTGAGCCCTACGAGCAGTACTTC.

The CDR3 here is CASSLAQGIYEQYF. CDR3 in DNA: TGTGCCAGCAGCTTAGCCCAGGGGATCTACGAGCAGTACTTC. The rearrangement joins TRBV11-2 to TRBJ2-5; D is possibly TRBD1 (6 bases). The closer fit of TRBJ2-7 to the DNA end suggests the J call may be wrong. In germline, CDR1 is SGHAT, CDR2 FQNNGV. The CDR3 extends over 14 amino acids.